A selection of T cell receptor beta chains follows, all from one sample in a study of blood T cells in healthy people across ages. TCRdb used MiXCR to reprocess the 5' RACE reads, holding one entry per CDR3 protein. This table holds about 670,000 distinct CDR3 sequences, over 40% found once. The sequencing sample was made of blood. These receptors originate from an elderly woman in good health. Each CDR3 is given with its conserved first and last residue. The order of the fields is J gene, V gene, D gene, clone size, CDR3 DNA, CDR3 protein. A D gene is named only where the DNA matches it firmly. Clone size is shown for a subset of rows, as once, few, many or a class of expanded clone.

J gene: TRBJ2-6
V gene: TRBV2
D gene: NA
clone size: many
CDR3 DNA: TGTGCCAGACAGGGTCCTGGGGCCAACGTCCTGACTTTC
CDR3 protein: CARQGPGANVLTF

J gene: TRBJ2-1
V gene: TRBV27
D gene: NA
clone size: few
CDR3 DNA: TGTGCCAGCAGTGCGCCTGAACGCAATGAGCAGTTCTTC
CDR3 protein: CASSAPERNEQFF

J gene: TRBJ2-7
V gene: TRBV28
D gene: TRBD2
clone size: many
CDR3 DNA: TGTGCCAGCACCCGGACTAGCGGTGGCTACGAGCAGTACTTC
CDR3 protein: CASTRTSGGYEQYF

J gene: TRBJ2-5
V gene: TRBV18
D gene: TRBD2
clone size: NA
CDR3 DNA: TGTGCCAGCTCACCACCGCTCGCGGGGGATCCCCAAGAGACCCAGTACTTC
CDR3 protein: CASSPPLAGDPQETQYF

J gene: TRBJ1-5
V gene: TRBV7-9
D gene: NA
clone size: many
CDR3 DNA: TGTGCCAGCAGCGCCGCAGGGGCCCATAGTCAGCCCCAGCATTTT
CDR3 protein: CASSAAGAHSQPQHF

J gene: TRBJ2-3
V gene: TRBV2
D gene: TRBD1
clone size: NA
CDR3 DNA: TGTGCCAGCCCCGGGACAGGACTCTCTGGCACAGATACGCAGTATTTT
CDR3 protein: CASPGTGLSGTDTQYF

J gene: TRBJ1-5
V gene: TRBV20-1
D gene: NA
clone size: NA
CDR3 DNA: TGCAGTGCTATCAAACAGCCGTCGAATCAGCCCCAGCATTTT
CDR3 protein: CSAIKQPSNQPQHF

J gene: TRBJ1-2
V gene: TRBV6-1
D gene: NA
clone size: few
CDR3 DNA: TGTGCCAGCAGTGAAGGGGGTTACTATGGCTACACCTTC
CDR3 protein: CASSEGGYYGYTF

J gene: TRBJ1-6
V gene: TRBV27
D gene: NA
clone size: NA
CDR3 DNA: TGTGCCAGCAGTTTAGCCAGGGCCGGAAATTCACCCCTCCACTTT
CDR3 protein: CASSLARAGNSPLHF

J gene: TRBJ2-3
V gene: TRBV15
D gene: NA
clone size: few
CDR3 DNA: TGTGCCACCAGCACATTTGGACGGACTAGCAGGGGGACAGATACGCAGTATTTT
CDR3 protein: CATSTFGRTSRGTDTQYF